This T cell receptor (beta chain) was retrieved from a study of cytomegalovirus exposure and HLA in healthy donors. Notes on the study in general: Analysis performed later found approximately 17,000 TCR beta sequences associated with HLA alleles at 0.05 false discovery rate. Several top significant clusters appeared, in a later analysis, to be linked to common viral pathogens. CMV antigen specificity of a few CMV-associated chains was confirmed in vitro.

CDR3 size: 15 residues. Germline V CDR1 and CDR2: ENHRY, SYGVKD. After removal of 6 bases from V and 6 bases from J, the junction contained 8 bases not matched to a gene. This clone was seen only a few times. Its target is unknown. The primer mix had 60 Vbeta and 13 Jbeta primers. Sequencing used immunoSEQ multiplex PCR; TCRdb keeps in-frame clones, though not all of them. The data show around 160,000 clones, around 77% seen once. This rearrangement joins TRBV10-3 to TRBJ1-6; 7 positions match TRBD1. The specimen was PBMCs. This clonotype was obtained from a woman aged 40 to 50 in good health and CMV-seropositive. The CDR3 region has the DNA TGTGCCATCAGGAAAGACAGGGACAGTAATTCACCCCTCCACTTT. Translation: CAIRKDRDSNSPLHF.